The rows below give T cell receptor beta chains drawn from one sample of a study of graft-versus-host responses after intestinal transplantation. Antigens of these TCRs are unknown. Produced via immunoSEQ multiplex PCR; TCRdb's table is partial and in-frame only. The repertoire holds roughly 25,000 clones, roughly four fifths seen once, with more than 0.8% in the top ten. The sample consisted of unstimulated CD8+ T cells sorted from spleen or lymph node cells, taken before transplant. These receptor sequences come from a human donor who was the organ donor for an intestinal transplant. The CDR3 runs from the conserved cysteine through the conserved F or W. The D gene is left open where the match is weak. Only part of the rows carry a size: once, few, many, or a class if the clone is expanded.

>TRBJ2-2|-|13|TRBV7-2|TRBD2
CASSWGGPGELFF
TGTGCCAGCAGCTGGGGAGGGCCCGGGGAGCTGTTTTTT
>TRBJ2-7|once|15|TRBV7-6|-
CASSLSDYPTTEQYF
TGTGCCAGCAGCTTAAGTGACTACCCCACTACGGAGCAGTACTTC
>TRBJ1-1|-|14|TRBV5-6|-
CASSLAGDAREAFF
TGTGCCAGCAGCTTGGCCGGGGATGCGAGAGAAGCTTTCTTT
>TRBJ1-2|-|12|TRBV29-1|-
CSVEDRYYGYTF
TGCAGCGTTGAGGACAGATACTATGGCTACACCTTC
>TRBJ1-2|-|16|TRBV7-8|-
CASSLGYGGGGDGYTF
TGTGCCAGCAGCTTAGGGTACGGGGGAGGGGGAGATGGCTACACCTTC
>TRBJ1-5|-|15|TRBV29-1|-
CSVRTGGGINQPQHF
TGCAGCGTCCGAACCGGCGGGGGGATCAATCAGCCCCAGCATTTT
>TRBJ2-5|-|15|TRBV7-9|TRBD2
CASSLRAGGQETQYF
TGTGCCAGCAGCTTAAGGGCGGGGGGACAAGAGACCCAGTACTTC
>TRBJ2-7|-|15|TRBV4-3|-
CASSQDRGTSYEQYF
TGCGCCAGCAGCCAAGACAGAGGGACATCTTACGAGCAGTACTTC
>TRBJ1-5|once|13|TRBV27|-
CASSFYSNQPQHF
TGTGCCAGCAGTTTCTACAGCAATCAGCCCCAGCATTTT
>TRBJ2-5|-|15|TRBV27|-
CASIFRGKEGETQYF
TGTGCCAGCATCTTTCGGGGCAAAGAGGGAGAGACCCAGTACTTC
>TRBJ1-4|-|16|TRBV4-1|-
CASSQGYSATNEKLFF
TGCGCCAGCAGCCAAGGGTACAGTGCAACTAATGAAAAACTGTTTTTT
>TRBJ2-1|-|14|TRBV7-2|-
CASSYITSYNEQFF
TGTGCCAGCAGCTATATTACTAGCTACAATGAGCAGTTCTTC
>TRBJ1-5|-|14|TRBV27|-
CASSLSGFHQPQHF
TGTGCCAGCAGTTTATCAGGGTTTCATCAGCCCCAGCATTTT
>TRBJ2-1|-|15|TRBV11-3|TRBD1
CASSTRDREVNEQFF
TGTGCCAGCAGCACCCGGGACAGGGAAGTCAATGAGCAGTTCTTC
>TRBJ2-7|-|15|TRBV19|TRBD2
CASSLRTSKIYEQYF
TGTGCCAGTAGTTTACGGACTAGTAAGATCTACGAGCAGTACTTC
>TRBJ2-1|-|15|TRBV11-3|-
CASSLESGRAYEQFF
TGTGCCAGCAGCTTAGAATCCGGCAGGGCCTATGAGCAGTTCTTC
>TRBJ1-2|-|16|TRBV6-5|TRBD1
CASSYSQAGQEYGYTF
TGTGCCAGCAGTTACTCCCAAGCAGGACAGGAGTATGGCTACACCTTC
>TRBJ1-5|-|11|TRBV28|-
CASSFGQPQHF
TGTGCCAGCAGTTTTGGCCAGCCCCAGCATTTT
>TRBJ2-7|-|13|TRBV19|-
CASSMAGAYEQYF
TGTGCCAGTAGTATGGCAGGGGCCTACGAGCAGTACTTC
>TRBJ1-1|-|13|TRBV30|TRBD1
CAWRTGIGSEAFF
TGTGCCTGGAGGACAGGGATAGGATCTGAAGCTTTCTTT
>TRBJ2-1|-|15|TRBV4-2|-
CASSQDRDEYNEQFF
TGTGCCAGCAGCCAAGATCGGGACGAATACAATGAGCAGTTCTTC
>TRBJ2-1|-|11|TRBV19|-
CASRGYNEQFF
TGTGCCAGTAGAGGGTACAATGAGCAGTTCTTC
>TRBJ2-1|once|11|TRBV27|-
CASRGGGEQFF
TGTGCCAGCAGGGGAGGGGGTGAGCAGTTCTTC
>TRBJ1-2|-|17|TRBV23-1|TRBD1
CASSQSAGGASPYGYTF
TGCGCCAGCAGTCAATCGGCAGGGGGCGCGTCTCCCTATGGCTACACCTTC
>TRBJ2-3|-|14|TRBV7-8|-
CASSLVLGGDTQYF
TGTGCCAGCAGCTTAGTGCTAGGCGGAGATACGCAGTATTTT
>TRBJ2-7|-|14|TRBV30|TRBD1
CAWSHGTGGYEQYF
TGTGCCTGGAGTCACGGGACAGGGGGTTACGAGCAGTACTTC
>TRBJ2-7|-|15|TRBV19|-
CASSSLVGVEYEQYF
TGTGCCAGTAGTTCGCTCGTCGGGGTGGAGTACGAGCAGTACTTC
>TRBJ2-7|-|14|TRBV7-9|-
CASSLPLLSYEQYF
TGTGCCAGCAGCTTACCACTTTTATCCTACGAGCAGTACTTC
>TRBJ2-7|-|13|TRBV10-3|TRBD1
CAISDRGLEEQYF
TGTGCCATCAGTGACAGGGGGCTGGAAGAGCAGTACTTC
>TRBJ2-7|-|16|TRBV4-3|TRBD1
CASSQDRTGSSYEQYF
TGCGCCAGCAGCCAAGACCGGACAGGGAGCTCCTACGAGCAGTACTTC
>TRBJ2-1|-|13|TRBV7-8|-
CASGPSSYNEQFF
TGTGCCAGCGGTCCGAGCTCCTACAATGAGCAGTTCTTC
>TRBJ2-3|-|15|TRBV5-1|-
CASSLGQISQDTQYF
TGCGCCAGCAGCTTGGGACAAATTAGCCAAGATACGCAGTATTTT
>TRBJ2-7|-|13|TRBV29-1|-
CSVGGGAFYEQYF
TGCAGCGTTGGCGGTGGGGCGTTCTACGAGCAGTACTTC
>TRBJ1-2|-|11|TRBV5-6|-
CATGNSYGYTF
TGTGCCACCGGGAATTCCTATGGCTACACCTTC
>TRBJ2-3|-|15|TRBV19|TRBD2
CASSIWRGGTDTQYF
TGTGCCAGTAGTATATGGCGGGGGGGCACAGATACGCAGTATTTT
>TRBJ2-1|-|16|TRBV29-1|TRBD2
CSVEAGSGSTYNEQFF
TGCAGCGTTGAAGCAGGGAGCGGGAGTACCTACAATGAGCAGTTCTTC
>TRBJ2-5|-|14|TRBV5-1|TRBD1
CASSTGVDQETQYF
TGCGCCAGCAGTACAGGGGTGGATCAAGAGACCCAGTACTTC
>TRBJ2-7|few|14|TRBV7-9|TRBD1
CASSFRDRVYEQYF
TGTGCCAGCAGCTTTAGGGACAGGGTATACGAGCAGTACTTC
>TRBJ1-2|-|13|TRBV30|-
CAWSVGGDYGYTF
TGTGCCTGGAGTGTAGGGGGGGACTATGGCTACACCTTC
>TRBJ2-3|-|17|TRBV5-1|-
CASSLYSPGALTDTQYF
TGCGCCAGCAGCTTGTATTCTCCGGGGGCCCTTACAGATACGCAGTATTTT
>TRBJ1-2|-|14|TRBV6-5|-
CASSYAGGGDGYTF
TGTGCCAGCAGTTATGCCGGAGGGGGGGATGGCTACACCTTC
>TRBJ1-5|-|15|TRBV27|-
CASSLSGSLYQPQHF
TGTGCCAGCAGTTTATCGGGCAGCCTTTATCAGCCCCAGCATTTT
>TRBJ2-7|-|13|TRBV27|-
CASSLSGNYEQYF
TGTGCCAGCAGTTTATCCGGGAACTACGAGCAGTACTTC
>TRBJ2-5|-|15|TRBV4-1|TRBD1
CASTPGTVDLETQYF
TGCGCCAGCACCCCCGGGACAGTTGATTTGGAGACCCAGTACTTC
>TRBJ1-1|-|15|TRBV6-1|TRBD1
CASSQYTGANTEAFF
TGTGCCAGCAGTCAATATACAGGGGCGAACACTGAAGCTTTCTTT
>TRBJ1-1|-|13|TRBV7-6|-
CASSSGQNTEAFF
TGTGCCAGCAGCTCGGGACAGAACACTGAAGCTTTCTTT